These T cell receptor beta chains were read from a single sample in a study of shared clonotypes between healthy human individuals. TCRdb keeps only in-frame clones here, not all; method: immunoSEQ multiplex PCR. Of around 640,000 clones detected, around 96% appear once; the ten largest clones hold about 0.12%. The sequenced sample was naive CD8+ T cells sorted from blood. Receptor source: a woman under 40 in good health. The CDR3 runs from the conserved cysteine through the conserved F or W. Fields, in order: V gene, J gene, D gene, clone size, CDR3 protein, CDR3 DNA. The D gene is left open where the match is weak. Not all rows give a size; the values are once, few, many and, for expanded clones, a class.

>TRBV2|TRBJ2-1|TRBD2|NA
CASIGASGDEQFF
TGTGCCAGCATAGGGGCTAGCGGGGATGAGCAGTTCTTC
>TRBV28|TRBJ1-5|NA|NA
CASSNRASSDQPQHF
TGTGCCAGCAGTAATCGGGCGTCCTCTGATCAGCCCCAGCATTTT
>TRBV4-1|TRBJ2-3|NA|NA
CASSQETAVVGDTQYF
TGCGCCAGCAGCCAAGAGACAGCGGTAGTGGGGGATACGCAGTATTTT
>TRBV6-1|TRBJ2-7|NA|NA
CASSEDSPYEQYF
TGTGCCAGCAGCGAGGACTCTCCCTACGAGCAGTACTTC
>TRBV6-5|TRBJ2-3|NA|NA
CASSFVGSTDTQYF
TGTGCCAGCAGTTTTGTGGGGAGCACAGATACGCAGTATTTT
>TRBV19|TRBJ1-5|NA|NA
CASSIGGFGNQPQHF
TGTGCCAGTAGTATCGGAGGTTTCGGCAATCAGCCCCAGCATTTT
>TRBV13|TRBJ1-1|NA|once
CASSHPTGRNTEAFF
TGTGCCAGCAGCCACCCGACAGGTAGGAACACTGAAGCTTTCTTT
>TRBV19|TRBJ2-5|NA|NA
CASSPLLSQETQYF
TGTGCCAGTAGCCCATTATTGTCCCAAGAGACCCAGTACTTC
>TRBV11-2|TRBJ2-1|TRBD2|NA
CASSANRWTSGRGNEQFF
TGTGCCAGCAGCGCCAACCGCTGGACTAGCGGGAGAGGCAATGAGCAGTTCTTC
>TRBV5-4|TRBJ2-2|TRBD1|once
CASSSGQSNTGELFF
TGTGCCAGCAGCTCGGGACAGTCTAACACCGGGGAGCTGTTTTTT
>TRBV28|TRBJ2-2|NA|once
CASSSQDFGGELFF
TGTGCCAGCAGTTCCCAGGACTTTGGCGGGGAGCTGTTTTTT
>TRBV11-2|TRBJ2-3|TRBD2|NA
CASSLAWREKSTDTQYF
TGTGCCAGCAGCTTAGCTTGGCGGGAGAAGAGCACAGATACGCAGTATTTT
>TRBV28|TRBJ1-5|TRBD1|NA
CASSLDRGNQPQHF
TGTGCCAGCAGTCTCGACAGGGGAAATCAGCCCCAGCATTTT
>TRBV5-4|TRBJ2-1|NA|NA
CASSRDSGGVDEQFF
TGTGCCAGCAGTAGGGATAGCGGTGGTGTCGATGAGCAGTTCTTC
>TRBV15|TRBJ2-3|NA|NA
CATSTEEADTQYF
TGTGCCACCAGCACGGAGGAGGCAGATACGCAGTATTTT
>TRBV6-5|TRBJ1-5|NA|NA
CASRSRDGSNQPQHF
TGTGCCAGCAGGTCCAGGGATGGTAGCAATCAGCCCCAGCATTTT
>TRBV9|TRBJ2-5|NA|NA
CASSVGNREETQYF
TGTGCCAGCAGCGTAGGAAACAGGGAAGAGACCCAGTACTTC
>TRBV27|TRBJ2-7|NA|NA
CASRPPGGLYEQYF
TGTGCCAGCAGACCACCTGGGGGGCTCTACGAGCAGTACTTC
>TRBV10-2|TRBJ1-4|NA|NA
CASSPLGGGGEKLFF
TGCGCCAGCAGCCCCCTCGGAGGGGGAGGTGAAAAACTGTTTTTT
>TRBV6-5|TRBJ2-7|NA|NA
CASSYKGPREQYF
TGTGCCAGCAGTTACAAGGGCCCTCGCGAGCAGTACTTC
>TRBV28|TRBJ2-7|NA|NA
CASRPPASLYEQYF
TGTGCCAGCAGGCCTCCGGCTAGCCTCTACGAGCAGTACTTC
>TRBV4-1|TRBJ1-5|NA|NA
CASSQDRSRTGNQPQHF
TGCGCCAGCAGCCAAGATCGGTCGAGGACAGGCAATCAGCCCCAGCATTTT
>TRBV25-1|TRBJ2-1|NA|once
CASRPNYNEQFF
TGTGCCAGCAGACCTAATTACAATGAGCAGTTCTTC
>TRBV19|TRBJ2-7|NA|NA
CASSISLRGHEQYF
TGTGCCAGTAGTATCTCTCTTCGGGGCCACGAGCAGTACTTC